This T cell receptor (beta chain) originates from a study of post-analysis software for immune sequencing data. Study outcomes and limitations: Those samples that were prepared in the same batch co-clustered strongly by F measure. Controls showed lower frequencies than patients for a few TRBV segments, and TRBV5-6, TRBV5-1 and TRBV20-1 were among these.

Sequencing libraries made from TCR beta cDNA carried unique molecular identifiers. TCRdb processed the PCR reads anew with MiXCR; each CDR3 protein has one entry. The repertoire has approximately 690,000 distinct CDR3 sequences, around 64% of them found once; the top ten carry about 11%. The table lists this clonotype with a count of one. Its specificity is not known. V lost 8 bases, J lost 4 bases, and 8 bases lay in between. Germline V gene lookup returns CDR1 MNHNY and CDR2 SVGAGI (reference sequence). CDR3 length equals 11 residues. The clonotype originates from a girl under 10 years old with multiple sclerosis. The chain links TRBV6-6 to TRBJ1-2; TRBD1 is a possible D gene (6 bases). Sequenced input: blood. CDR3 DNA sequence: TGTGCCAGCCAGGGGATCTATGGCTACACCTTC. Translation: CASQGIYGYTF.